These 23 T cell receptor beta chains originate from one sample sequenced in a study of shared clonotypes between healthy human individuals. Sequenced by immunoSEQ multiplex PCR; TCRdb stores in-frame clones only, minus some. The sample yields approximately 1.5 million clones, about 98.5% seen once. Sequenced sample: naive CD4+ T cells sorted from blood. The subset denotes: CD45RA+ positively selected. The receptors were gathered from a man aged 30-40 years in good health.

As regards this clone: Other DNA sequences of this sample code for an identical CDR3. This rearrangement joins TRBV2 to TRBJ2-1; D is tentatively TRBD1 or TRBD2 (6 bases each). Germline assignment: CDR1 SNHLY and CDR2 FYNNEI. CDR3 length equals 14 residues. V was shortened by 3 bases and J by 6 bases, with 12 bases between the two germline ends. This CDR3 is CASSETRGGNEQFF. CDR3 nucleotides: TGTGCCAGCAGTGAGACTAGAGGGGGCAATGAGCAGTTCTTC.

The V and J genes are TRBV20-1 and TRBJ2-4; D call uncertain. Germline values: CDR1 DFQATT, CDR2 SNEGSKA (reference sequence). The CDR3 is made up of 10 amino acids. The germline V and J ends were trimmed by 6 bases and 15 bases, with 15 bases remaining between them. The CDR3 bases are TGCAGTGCCCAACAAACTACTCCGTACTTC. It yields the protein CSAQQTTPYF.

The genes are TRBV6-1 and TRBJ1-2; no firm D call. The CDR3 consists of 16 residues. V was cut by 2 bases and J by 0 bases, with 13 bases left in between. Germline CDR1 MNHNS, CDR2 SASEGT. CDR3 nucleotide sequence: TGTGCCAGCAGTGAAATCGACGGGGTTACTAACTATGGCTACACCTTC. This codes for CASSEIDGVTNYGYTF.

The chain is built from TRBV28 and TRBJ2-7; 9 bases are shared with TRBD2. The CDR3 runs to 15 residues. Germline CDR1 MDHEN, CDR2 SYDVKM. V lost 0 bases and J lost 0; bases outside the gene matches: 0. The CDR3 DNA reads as TGTGCCAGCAGTTTATGGACTAGCGGCTCCTACGAGCAGTACTTC. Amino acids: CASSLWTSGSYEQYF.

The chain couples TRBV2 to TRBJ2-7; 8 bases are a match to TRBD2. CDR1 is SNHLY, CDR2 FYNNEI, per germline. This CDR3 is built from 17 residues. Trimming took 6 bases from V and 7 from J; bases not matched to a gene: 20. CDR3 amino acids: CASSGLFSGRSFWEQYF. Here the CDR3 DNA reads TGTGCCAGCAGCGGCTTGTTCAGCGGGAGATCCTTTTGGGAGCAGTACTTC. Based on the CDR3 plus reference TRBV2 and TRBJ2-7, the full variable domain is EPEVTQTPSHQVTQMGQEVILRCVPISNHLYFYWYRQILGQKVEFLVSFYNNEISEKSEIFDDQFSVERPDGSNFTLKIRSTKLEDSAMYFCASSGLFSGRSFWEQYFGPGTRLTVT.

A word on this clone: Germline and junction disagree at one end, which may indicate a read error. The CDR3 protein is CASSLTSLSYNEQFF. CDR3 DNA sequence: TGTGCTAGCAGCTTGACTAGCCTGTCCTACAATGAGCAGTTCTTC. The chain uses TRBV7-7 and TRBJ2-1, with TRBD2 matching over 7 bases. The CDR3 loop spans 15 amino acids. Germline V gene lookup returns CDR1 SSHAT and CDR2 FNYEAQ (reference sequence).

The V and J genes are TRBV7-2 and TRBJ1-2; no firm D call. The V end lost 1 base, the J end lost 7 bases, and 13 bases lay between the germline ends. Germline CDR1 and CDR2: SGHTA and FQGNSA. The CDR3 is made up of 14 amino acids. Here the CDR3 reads CASSLEAVVPGYTF. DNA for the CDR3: TGTGCCAGCAGCTTAGAGGCGGTGGTTCCTGGCTACACCTTC.

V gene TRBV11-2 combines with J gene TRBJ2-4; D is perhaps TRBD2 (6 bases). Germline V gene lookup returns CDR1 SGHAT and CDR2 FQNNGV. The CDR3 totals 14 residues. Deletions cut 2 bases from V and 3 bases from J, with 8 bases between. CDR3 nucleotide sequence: TGTGCCAGCAGCTTACTAGCGAACAAAAACATTCAGTACTTC. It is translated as CASSLLANKNIQYF.

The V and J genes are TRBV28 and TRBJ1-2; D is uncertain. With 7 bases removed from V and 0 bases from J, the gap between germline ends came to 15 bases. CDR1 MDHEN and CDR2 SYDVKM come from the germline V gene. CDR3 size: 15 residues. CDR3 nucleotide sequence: TGTGCCAGCAAAGGCGCTGGTAAAGCTAACTATGGCTACACCTTC. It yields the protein CASKGAGKANYGYTF.

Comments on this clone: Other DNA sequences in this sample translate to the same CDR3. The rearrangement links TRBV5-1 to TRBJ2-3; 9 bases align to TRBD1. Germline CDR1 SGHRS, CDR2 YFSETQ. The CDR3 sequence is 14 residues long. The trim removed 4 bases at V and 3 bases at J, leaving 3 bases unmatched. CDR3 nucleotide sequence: TGCGCCAGCAGCGCGGGACAGGGAACAGATACGCAGTATTTT. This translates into CASSAGQGTDTQYF.

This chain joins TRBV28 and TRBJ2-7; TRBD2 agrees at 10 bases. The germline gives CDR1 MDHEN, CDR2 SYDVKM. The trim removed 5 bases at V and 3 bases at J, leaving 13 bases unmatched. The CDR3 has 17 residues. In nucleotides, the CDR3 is TGTGCCAGCAGTCCCCGGATTTTAGCGGGAGGTCTCTACGAGCAGTACTTC. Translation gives CASSPRILAGGLYEQYF. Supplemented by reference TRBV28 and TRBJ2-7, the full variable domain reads DVKVTQSSRYLVKRTGEKVFLECVQDMDHENMFWYRQDPGLGLRLIYFSYDVKMKEKGDIPEGYSVSREKKERFSLILESASTNQTSMYLCASSPRILAGGLYEQYFGPGTRLTVT.

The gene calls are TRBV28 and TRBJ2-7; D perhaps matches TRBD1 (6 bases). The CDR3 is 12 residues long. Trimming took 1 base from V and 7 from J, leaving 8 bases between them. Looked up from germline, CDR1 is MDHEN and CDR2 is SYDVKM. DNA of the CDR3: TGTGCCAGCAGTTTATCGCAGGGGGAGCAGTACTTC. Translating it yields CASSLSQGEQYF.

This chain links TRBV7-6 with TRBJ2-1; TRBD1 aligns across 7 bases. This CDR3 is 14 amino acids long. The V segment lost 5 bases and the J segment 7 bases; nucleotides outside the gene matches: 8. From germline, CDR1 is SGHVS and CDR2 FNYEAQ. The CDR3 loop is CASSIDRAVNEQFF. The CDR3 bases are TGTGCCAGCAGCATCGACAGGGCTGTTAATGAGCAGTTCTTC.

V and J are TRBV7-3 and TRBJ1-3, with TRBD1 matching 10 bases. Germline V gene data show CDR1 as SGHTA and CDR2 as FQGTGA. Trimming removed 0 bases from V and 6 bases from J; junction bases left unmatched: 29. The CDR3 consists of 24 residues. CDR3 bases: TGTGCCAGCAGCTTAACGCCCGCACCTAAGACGGGACAGGGGCCCGTAGGGGTGGTAAACACCATATATTTT. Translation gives CASSLTPAPKTGQGPVGVVNTIYF.

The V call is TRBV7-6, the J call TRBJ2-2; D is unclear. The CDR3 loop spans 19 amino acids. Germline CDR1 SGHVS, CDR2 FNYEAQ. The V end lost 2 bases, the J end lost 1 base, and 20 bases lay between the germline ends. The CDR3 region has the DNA TGTGCCAGCAGCTTACTTAGGCCCACCATTCCAATGAACACCGGGGAGCTGTTTTTT. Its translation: CASSLLRPTIPMNTGELFF.

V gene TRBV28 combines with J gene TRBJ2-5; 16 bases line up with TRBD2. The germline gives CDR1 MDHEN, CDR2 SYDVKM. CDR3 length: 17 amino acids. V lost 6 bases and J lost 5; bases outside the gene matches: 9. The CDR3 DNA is TGTGCCAGCAGCCCGGGACTAGCGGGAGGGCTTGGTGAGACCCAGTACTTC. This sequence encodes CASSPGLAGGLGETQYF.

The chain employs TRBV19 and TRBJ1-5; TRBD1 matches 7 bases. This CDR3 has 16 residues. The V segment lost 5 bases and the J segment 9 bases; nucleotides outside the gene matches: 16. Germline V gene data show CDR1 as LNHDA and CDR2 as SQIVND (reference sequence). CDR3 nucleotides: TGTGCCAGTAGTTCTCCGGGACAGATACCACATCTGCCCCAGCATTTT. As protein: CASSSPGQIPHLPQHF. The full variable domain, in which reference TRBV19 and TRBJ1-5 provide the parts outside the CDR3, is DGGITQSPKYLFRKEGQNVTLSCEQNLNHDAMYWYRQDPGQGLRLIYYSQIVNDFQKGDIAEGYSVSREKKESFPLTVTSAQKNPTAFYLCASSSPGQIPHLPQHFGDGTRLSIL.

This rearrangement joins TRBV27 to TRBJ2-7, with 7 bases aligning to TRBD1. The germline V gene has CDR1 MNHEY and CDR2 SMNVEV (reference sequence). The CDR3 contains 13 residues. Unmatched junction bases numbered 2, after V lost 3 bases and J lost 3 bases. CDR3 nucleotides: TGTGCCAGCAGTTTGCCAGGGGGCTACGAGCAGTACTTC. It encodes CASSLPGGYEQYF.

Here the CDR3 DNA reads TGTGCCAGCAGTTACTCACAAGCGGGTTCCTACGAGCAGTACTTC. Translation gives CASSYSQAGSYEQYF. The chain uses TRBV6-6 and TRBJ2-7, with a weak D call TRBD2 (6 bases). The CDR3 is 15 residues long. Trimming removed 0 bases from V and 1 base from J, with 10 bases in between. Germline lookup yields CDR1 MNHNY and CDR2 SVGAGI (reference sequence).

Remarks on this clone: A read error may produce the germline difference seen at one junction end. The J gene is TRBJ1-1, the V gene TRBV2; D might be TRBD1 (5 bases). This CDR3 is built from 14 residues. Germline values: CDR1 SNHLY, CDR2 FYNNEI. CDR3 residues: CASNERGLLWVAFF. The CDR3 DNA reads TGTGCCAGCAATGAAAGGGGCTTGTTATGGGTAGCTTTCTTT.

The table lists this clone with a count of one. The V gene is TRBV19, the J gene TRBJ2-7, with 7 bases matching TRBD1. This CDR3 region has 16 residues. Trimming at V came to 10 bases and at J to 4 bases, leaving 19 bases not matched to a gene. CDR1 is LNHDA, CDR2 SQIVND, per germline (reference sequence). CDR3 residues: CATTDRQGSTLYEQYF. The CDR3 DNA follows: TGTGCCACCACGGATAGACAGGGTTCAACCTTGTACGAGCAGTACTTC.

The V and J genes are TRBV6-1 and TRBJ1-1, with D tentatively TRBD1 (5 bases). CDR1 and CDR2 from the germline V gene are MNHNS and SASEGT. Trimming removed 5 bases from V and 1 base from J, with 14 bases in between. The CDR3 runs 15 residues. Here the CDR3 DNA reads TGTGCCAGCAGTCGAGCGGGACCCCCGAACACTGAAGCTTTCTTT. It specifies CASSRAGPPNTEAFF.

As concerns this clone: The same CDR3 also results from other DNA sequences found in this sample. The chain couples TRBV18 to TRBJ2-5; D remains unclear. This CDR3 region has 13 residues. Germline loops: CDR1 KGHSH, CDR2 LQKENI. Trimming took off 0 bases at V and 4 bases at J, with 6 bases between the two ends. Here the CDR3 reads CASSPPGLETQYF. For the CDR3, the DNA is TGTGCCAGCTCACCACCAGGGTTAGAGACCCAGTACTTC.